The next 27 T cell receptor beta chains were all read from a single sample in a study of blood T cell repertoires in COVID-19. The data were produced by immunoSEQ multiplex PCR, yet TCRdb's version contains in-frame clones alone and is incomplete. This repertoire shows about 40,000 clones, over 60% found once; its top ten account for 25% to 30%. The sequenced sample was peripheral blood. These receptors were obtained from a woman aged 65 to 85 with acute or convalescent COVID-19.

This rearrangement joins TRBV7-2 to TRBJ1-5, with D uncertain. Trimming pared 1 base from V and 5 bases from J, leaving 9 bases between. In germline, CDR1 is SGHTA, CDR2 FQGNSA. The CDR3 is made up of 14 amino acids. The CDR3 is CASSLGAGDQPQHF. In DNA form, the CDR3 reads TGTGCCAGCAGCTTAGGGGCAGGCGATCAGCCCCAGCATTTT.

This chain's CDR3 is CASSEGQFFSFVPYEQYF. Here the CDR3 DNA reads TGTGCCAGCAGTGAAGGACAGTTTTTTTCATTTGTCCCCTACGAGCAGTACTTC. The chain employs TRBV6-1 and TRBJ2-7, with a tentative D call TRBD1 (5 bases). Germline V lookup: CDR1 MNHNS, CDR2 SASEGT. CDR3 length: 18 amino acids. Trimming stripped 1 base from V and 2 bases from J, with 21 bases between.

This clone came up once. The chain employs TRBV19 and TRBJ1-4; possible D gene TRBD1, 6 bases. CDR1 LNHDA and CDR2 SQIVND come from the germline V gene (reference sequence). Trimming removed 7 bases at V and 0 bases at J, with 15 bases between. The CDR3 is 16 residues long. CDR3 in amino acids: CASKGERSSTNEKLFF. The CDR3 nucleotides are TGTGCCAGTAAGGGGGAGCGTTCTTCAACTAATGAAAAACTGTTTTTT. Based on the CDR3 plus reference TRBV19 and TRBJ1-4, the full variable domain is DGGITQSPKYLFRKEGQNVTLSCEQNLNHDAMYWYRQDPGQGLRLIYYSQIVNDFQKGDIAEGYSVSREKKESFPLTVTSAQKNPTAFYLCASKGERSSTNEKLFFGSGTQLSVL.

The rearrangement uses TRBV5-4 and TRBJ2-3; D gene unclear. From germline, CDR1 is SGHNT and CDR2 YYREEE (reference sequence). Between the trimmed V and J ends, which lost 0 bases and 5 bases, there was a span of 4 bases. The CDR3 is 12 amino acids. CDR3 sequence reads: CASSLAIDTQYF. CDR3 sequence (DNA): TGTGCCAGCAGCTTGGCCATAGATACGCAGTATTTT.

The chain carries TRBV7-8 and TRBJ1-5; TRBD1 matches 8 bases. J lost 0 bases, V lost 5 bases, and 21 bases had no gene match. The CDR3 has 21 residues. Germline assignment: CDR1 SGHVS and CDR2 FQNEAQ. CDR3 DNA sequence: TGTGCCAGCAGCCCAAGGGACAGGAAGGCCGTGGCTGGCTATAGCAATCAGCCCCAGCATTTT. It is translated as CASSPRDRKAVAGYSNQPQHF. The whole variable domain, remainder taken from reference TRBV7-8 and TRBJ1-5, is GAGVSQSPRYKVAKRGQDVALRCDPISGHVSLFWYQQALGQGPEFLTYFQNEAQLDKSGLPSDRFFAERPEGSVSTLKIQRTQQEDSAVYLCASSPRDRKAVAGYSNQPQHFGDGTRLSIL.

The V and J genes are TRBV10-3 and TRBJ1-2; possible D gene TRBD1, 6 bases. The V end lost 2 bases, the J end lost 0 bases, and 7 bases lay between the germline ends. The CDR3 runs to 14 residues. Germline lookup yields CDR1 ENHRY and CDR2 SYGVKD. The CDR3 bases are TGTGCCATCAGTGAGGGACAGACTAACTATGGCTACACCTTC. It codes for CAISEGQTNYGYTF.

The chain links TRBV18 to TRBJ2-7, with 11 nucleotides matching TRBD1. CDR1 and CDR2 (germline): KGHSH, LQKENI. Germline trimming cut 5 bases from V and 0 bases from J; bases unmatched to any gene: 6. This CDR3 has 16 residues. DNA of the CDR3: TGTGCCAGCTCAACCCGGGGACAGGGGGACTCCTACGAGCAGTACTTC. This translates into CASSTRGQGDSYEQYF.

The chain combines TRBV27 with TRBJ2-3; the match to TRBD2 covers 10 bases. This CDR3 has 12 residues. The V and J ends lost 6 bases and 11 bases, in that order; junction bases with no gene match: 5. Germline-derived CDR1 and CDR2 are MNHEY and SMNVEV (reference sequence). The CDR3 protein is CASRLAGREQYF. The CDR3 DNA sequence: TGTGCCAGCAGACTAGCGGGAAGGGAGCAGTATTTT.

The CDR3 loop reads CASSPIGGSGGAETQYF. The DNA of the CDR3 is TGTGCCAGCAGCCCTATAGGAGGAAGCGGGGGGGCGGAGACCCAGTACTTC. The chain employs TRBV7-9 and TRBJ2-5, with 10 positions matching TRBD2. Per the germline V gene, CDR1 is SEHNR and CDR2 is FQNEAQ (reference sequence). The CDR3 spans 17 residues. The trim removed 5 bases at V and 5 bases at J, leaving 14 bases unmatched.

As regards this clone: One end of the junction fails to match germline, which may point to a read error. This chain connects TRBV24-1 to TRBJ2-7, with 8 positions matching TRBD1. Looked up from germline, CDR1 is KGHDR and CDR2 is SFDVKD. This CDR3 is built from 16 residues. This CDR3 reads CATSEGGQGISHEQYF. Here the CDR3 DNA reads TGTGCCACCAGTGAAGGTGGACAGGGCATCTCCCACGAGCAGTACTTC.

Notes on this clone: A read error may produce the germline difference seen at one junction end. The rearrangement joins TRBV4-2 to TRBJ1-5, with 10 positions matching TRBD1. There are 13 residues in the CDR3. From germline, CDR1 is LGHNA and CDR2 YNFKEQ. The CDR3 protein is CASSQDPGQGQYF. CDR3 nucleotides: TGTGCCAGCAGCCAAGATCCGGGACAGGGGCAATATTTT.

The chain carries TRBV6-5 and TRBJ2-5, with D maybe TRBD1 (5 bases). The V end was cut by 6 bases, the J end by 4 bases, with 15 bases between. The CDR3 runs 14 residues. Germline-derived CDR1 and CDR2 are MNHEY and SVGAGI. The chain's CDR3 is CASRLSQGGETQYF. CDR3 nucleotide sequence: TGTGCCAGCAGGCTCTCCCAGGGCGGAGAGACCCAGTACTTC.

The chain carries TRBV19 and TRBJ2-1; D is perhaps TRBD2 (6 bases). The germline V gene encodes CDR1 LNHDA and CDR2 SQIVND (reference sequence). This CDR3 region has 15 residues. V lost 3 bases, J lost 3 bases, and 12 bases lay in between. CDR3 residues: CASSIPGADYNEQFF. CDR3 DNA sequence: TGTGCCAGTAGTATTCCGGGAGCCGACTACAATGAGCAGTTCTTC.

The chain employs TRBV6-5 and TRBJ2-7; 9 nucleotides align to TRBD2. Looked up from germline, CDR1 is MNHEY and CDR2 is SVGAGI. The trim removed 0 bases at V and 2 bases at J, leaving 5 bases unmatched. This CDR3 has 16 residues. CDR3 bases: TGTGCCAGCAGTTACTCTCGGGAGCGGGAGGCCTACGAGCAGTACTTC. The encoded protein is CASSYSREREAYEQYF.

V is TRBV14 and J is TRBJ1-4; possible D gene TRBD1, 6 bases. The CDR3 sequence is 14 residues long. CDR1 SGHDN and CDR2 FVKESK come from the germline V gene. The V gene lost 0 bases and the J gene lost 8 bases, with 10 bases spanning the gap. For the CDR3, the DNA is TGTGCCAGCAGCCAAGACCCGAGGGGGGAAAAACTGTTTTTT. It codes for CASSQDPRGEKLFF. The variable domain in full, with the rest retrieved from reference TRBV14 and TRBJ1-4, is EAGVTQFPSHSVIEKGQTVTLRCDPISGHDNLYWYRRVMGKEIKFLLHFVKESKQDESGMPNNRFLAERTGGTYSTLKVQPAELEDSGVYFCASSQDPRGEKLFFGSGTQLSVL.

This rearrangement joins TRBV28 to TRBJ1-1, with 12 bases matching TRBD1. The CDR3 has 15 amino acids. Trimming cost V 5 bases and J 1 base; bases outside gene matches: 2. CDR1 is MDHEN, CDR2 SYDVKM, per germline. The CDR3 region is CASSPGQGANTEAFF. The CDR3 coding sequence is TGTGCCAGCAGTCCGGGACAGGGGGCGAACACTGAAGCTTTCTTT.

A word on this clone: A read error may account for a junction end that differs from germline. The V gene is TRBV7-9, the J gene TRBJ2-1, with 7 bases matching TRBD2. CDR1 and CDR2 (germline): SEHNR, FQNEAQ (reference sequence). The CDR3 loop spans 12 amino acids. The CDR3 protein is CASSLPSGVMIF. Here the CDR3 DNA reads TGTGCCAGCAGCTTGCCCAGCGGGGTCATGATCTTC. Full variable domain (outside the CDR3, taken from reference TRBV7-9 and TRBJ2-1): DTGVSQNPRHKITKRGQNVTFRCDPISEHNRLYWYRQTLGQGPEFLTYFQNEAQLEKSRLLSDRFSAERPKGSFSTLEIQRTEQGDSAMYLCASSLPSGVMIFGPGTRLTVL.

This clone was picked up one time. This rearrangement joins TRBV5-4 to TRBJ2-5; TRBD2 is a possible D gene (5 bases). Trimming took off 2 bases at V and 5 bases at J, with 13 bases between the two ends. This CDR3 has 14 amino acids. The V gene's germline CDR1 is SGHNT and CDR2 YYREEE (reference sequence). CDR3 coding DNA: TGTGCCAGCAGCTTATGGGCGGGTTGGGAGACCCAGTACTTC. Encoded protein: CASSLWAGWETQYF.

The chain employs TRBV20-1 and TRBJ1-5, with no clear D. In germline, CDR1 is DFQATT, CDR2 SNEGSKA (reference sequence). V shed 3 bases and J shed 5 bases, with 8 bases lying between them. This CDR3 contains 12 residues. CDR3 sequence: CSASSEYQPQHF. The DNA for the CDR3 is TGCAGTGCTAGTTCGGAGTATCAGCCCCAGCATTTT.

The chain joins TRBV5-1 to TRBJ2-7; the D gene is possibly TRBD2 (5 bases). The CDR3 extends over 13 amino acids. Germline-derived CDR1 and CDR2 are SGHRS and YFSETQ. V was cut by 2 bases and J by 4 bases, with 10 bases left in between. CDR3 loop: CASSFSGIYEQYF. The CDR3 nucleotides read TGCGCCAGCAGCTTTTCCGGGATTTACGAGCAGTACTTC.

The gene calls are TRBV5-5 and TRBJ2-1, with D unresolved. CDR3 length equals 15 residues. CDR1 is SGHKS, CDR2 YYEKEE, per germline (reference sequence). The V gene lost 6 bases and the J gene lost 0 bases, with 13 bases spanning the gap. The DNA for the CDR3 is TGTGCCAGCACCCGCGACACTTACTCCTACAATGAGCAGTTCTTC. Its protein product is CASTRDTYSYNEQFF.

This chain joins TRBV6-6 and TRBJ2-7; D perhaps matches TRBD2 (6 bases). CDR1 and CDR2 (germline): MNHNY, SVGAGI (reference sequence). The CDR3 has 16 amino acids. V was cut by 0 bases and J by 2 bases, with 14 bases left in between. This CDR3 reads CASSYSSSGATYEQYF. The CDR3 DNA follows: TGTGCCAGCAGTTACTCGAGTAGCGGAGCCACCTACGAGCAGTACTTC.

J is TRBJ2-4 and V is TRBV6-1; possible D gene TRBD1, 6 bases. Germline V gene sequence: CDR1 MNHNS, CDR2 SASEGT. The V end was cut by 3 bases, the J end by 6 bases, with 21 bases between. The CDR3 length is 17 residues. The CDR3 nucleotides read TGTGCCAGCAGTGAGGGGGCAGGGGTCCTCCCTTTAAACATTCAGTACTTC. This translates into CASSEGAGVLPLNIQYF.

The chain carries TRBV11-2 and TRBJ1-2, with 10 bases aligning to TRBD1. The germline V gene encodes CDR1 SGHAT and CDR2 FQNNGV. Trimming removed 5 bases from V and 5 bases from J; junction bases left unmatched: 14. This CDR3 spans 17 amino acids. CDR3 loop: CASSPGTGAPPRYGYTF. The DNA for the CDR3 is TGTGCCAGCAGCCCAGGGACAGGGGCTCCGCCAAGATATGGCTACACCTTC.

The chain employs TRBV4-1 and TRBJ1-3; D not resolved. V was clipped by 1 base and J by 4 bases, with 11 bases between them. Germline V lookup: CDR1 MGHRA, CDR2 YSYEKL. The CDR3 has 15 amino acids. Written as DNA, the CDR3 is TGCGCCAGCAGCCAAGGTGGCTTGCTCGGAAACACCATATATTTT. This codes for CASSQGGLLGNTIYF.

The chain has TRBV7-9 and TRBJ2-2; TRBD2 matches 14 bases. Germline assignment: CDR1 SEHNR and CDR2 FQNEAQ (reference sequence). This CDR3 spans 17 amino acids. V trimming: 1 base; J trimming: 6 bases; junction bases outside the gene matches: 4. DNA for the CDR3: TGTGCCAGCAGCTTAGGGGGGACTAGCGGGAGACCCGGGGAGCTGTTTTTT. The encoded protein is CASSLGGTSGRPGELFF.

This clone appeared a few times. J is TRBJ1-3 and V is TRBV5-6, with unresolved D. The CDR3 is 16 residues long. CDR1 SGHDT and CDR2 YYEEEE come from the germline V gene. V shed 4 bases and J shed 0 bases, with 14 bases lying between them. This CDR3 is CASSLFADYSGNTIYF. DNA of the CDR3: TGTGCCAGCAGCCTTTTTGCGGATTACTCTGGAAACACCATATATTTT.